This T cell receptor (beta chain) originates from a study of spatial heterogeneity in lung cancer. The study tagged each TCR cDNA molecule with a unique molecular identifier. TCRdb re-called the 5' RACE reads with MiXCR, one entry per CDR3 protein. The repertoire has over 50,000 distinct CDR3 sequences, about 6.3% of them found once; the top ten carry roughly 14%. Germline V lookup: CDR1 SGHTA, CDR2 FQGNSA. After removal of 5 bases from V and 3 bases from J, the junction contained 8 bases not matched to a gene. The CDR3 spans 16 residues. Time point in this sample: sample taken at primary tumor resection. The donor group consisted of around 70 patients who had untreated, early-stage non-small cell lung cancer. The study sequenced unsorted whole RNA from tumor, nontumor lung or frozen PBMC. There are many counts of this clonotype. A clone one base away is much larger, so this may be a read error.

J is TRBJ2-5 and V is TRBV7-2; 11 nucleotides align to TRBD2. The sequencing here drew on PBMCs, taken at surgery. The source of this sequence is a female donor with early-stage non-small cell lung cancer. In DNA form, the CDR3 reads TGTGCCAGCAGCGGGACACTAGCGGGAGTGGAAGAGACCCAGTACTTC. Its translation is CASSGTLAGVEETQYF.